This passage covers 11 T cell receptor beta chains from one sample sequenced in a study of blood T cell repertoires in COVID-19. Measured with immunoSEQ multiplex PCR; TCRdb has only the in-frame clones, and not every one. Of under 250,000 clones listed, approximately 85% are singletons. Sample: peripheral blood. The receptors were gathered from a man between 50 and 59 years old who had recovered from COVID-19.

V gene TRBV7-8 combines with J gene TRBJ1-6; the match to TRBD1 covers 9 bases. The CDR3 runs 15 residues. The germline V gene encodes CDR1 SGHVS and CDR2 FQNEAQ. Unmatched junction bases numbered 4, after V lost 5 bases and J lost 5 bases. The DNA of the CDR3 is TGTGCCAGCAGCCAGGGGACAGGGAATAATTCACCCCTCCACTTT. Its protein is CASSQGTGNNSPLHF.

The chain joins TRBV19 to TRBJ2-1; 10 bases match TRBD2. Germline CDR1 and CDR2: LNHDA and SQIVND (reference sequence). The length of the CDR3 is 15 residues. Germline trimming cut 3 bases from V and 8 bases from J; bases unmatched to any gene: 7. CDR3 sequence reads: CASSIGLAGVYEQFF. CDR3 coding DNA: TGTGCCAGTAGTATCGGGCTAGCGGGAGTCTATGAGCAGTTCTTC.

The V call is TRBV18, the J call TRBJ2-1, with TRBD2 identical over 9 bases. The CDR3 consists of 18 residues. After removal of 0 bases from V and 4 bases from J, the junction contained 10 bases not matched to a gene. Germline CDR1 reads KGHSH; CDR2 reads LQKENI. The DNA of the CDR3 is TGTGCCAGCTCACCACCAATTGGGCGGGAGGGACTTTACAATGAGCAGTTCTTC. Its translation: CASSPPIGREGLYNEQFF.

The genes are TRBV7-9 and TRBJ1-1; D ambiguous. There are 12 residues in the CDR3. V lost 1 base, J lost 9 bases, and 9 bases lay in between. From germline, CDR1 is SEHNR and CDR2 FQNEAQ (reference sequence). The CDR3 spells CASSLVEEKAFF. The DNA of the CDR3 is TGTGCCAGCAGCTTAGTTGAGGAGAAAGCTTTCTTT.

The chain joins TRBV19 to TRBJ1-6; no definite D call. The CDR3 sequence is 16 residues long. Trimming removed 1 base from V and 7 bases from J, with 14 bases in between. Per germline, CDR1 LNHDA and CDR2 SQIVND (reference sequence). Written as DNA, the CDR3 is TGTGCCAGTAGTATAGGAAACCGGAGTGGAAATTCACCCCTCCACTTT. It translates to CASSIGNRSGNSPLHF.

The chain is built from TRBV28 and TRBJ1-2, with 9 bases fitting TRBD1. The CDR3 covers 16 residues. The germline gives CDR1 MDHEN, CDR2 SYDVKM. V was clipped by 4 bases and J by 4 bases; unmatched bases: 10. The CDR3 DNA sequence: TGTGCCAGCAGTTACCGGGACAGGGAGGTAGTCTATGGCTACACCTTC. It specifies CASSYRDREVVYGYTF.

The chain carries TRBV2 and TRBJ1-6; a weak D match, TRBD1 (5 bases). This CDR3 contains 14 residues. V dropped 8 bases and J dropped 4 bases, with 12 bases sitting between them. Germline assignment: CDR1 SNHLY and CDR2 FYNNEI. CDR3 sequence (DNA): TGTGCCAGCGGTGGGGCAGTTTATAATTCACCCCTCCACTTT. Residues: CASGGAVYNSPLHF.

The chain uses TRBV9 and TRBJ1-1, with a possible D match to TRBD1 (6 bases). Looked up from germline, CDR1 is SGDLS and CDR2 is YYNGEE. This CDR3 has 13 amino acids. V lost 0 bases and J 7 bases, leaving 10 bases between the germline ends. This CDR3 is CASSVAGADEAFF. CDR3 nucleotide sequence: TGTGCCAGCAGCGTAGCAGGGGCCGATGAAGCTTTCTTT. Looking up the rest from reference TRBV9 and TRBJ1-1 gives the full variable domain: DSGVTQTPKHLITATGQRVTLRCSPRSGDLSVYWYQQSLDQGLQFLIQYYNGEERAKGNILERFSAQQFPDLHSELNLSSLELGDSALYFCASSVAGADEAFFGQGTRLTVV.

This clone was counted a few times. V and J are TRBV5-1 and TRBJ2-1, with TRBD2 matching over 8 bases. Germline CDR1 reads SGHRS; CDR2 reads YFSETQ. The V segment lost 4 bases and the J segment 5 bases; nucleotides outside the gene matches: 8. The CDR3 sequence is 15 residues long. The CDR3 here is CASSISGTRNNEQFF. CDR3 in DNA: TGCGCCAGCAGCATATCCGGGACTAGAAACAATGAGCAGTTCTTC.

This chain joins TRBV7-9 and TRBJ2-3; TRBD2 matches at 8 bases. V was pared by 5 bases and J by 4 bases, with 8 bases of the junction left unmatched. The CDR3 totals 15 residues. Looked up from germline, CDR1 is SEHNR and CDR2 is FQNEAQ (reference sequence). The CDR3: CASSEPGLESDTQYF. DNA of the CDR3: TGTGCCAGCAGCGAACCGGGACTAGAGTCAGATACGCAGTATTTT.

J is TRBJ2-7 and V is TRBV19, with 8 nucleotides matching TRBD1. Trimming cost V 2 bases and J 2 bases; bases outside gene matches: 5. The CDR3 extends over 15 amino acids. CDR1 and CDR2 (germline): LNHDA, SQIVND (reference sequence). The chain's CDR3 is CASSILGTGAYEQYF. Here the CDR3 DNA reads TGTGCCAGTAGTATATTGGGGACAGGAGCCTACGAGCAGTACTTC.